The 14 T cell receptor beta chains in this list originate from one sample, sequenced in a study of blood T cell repertoires in COVID-19. Profiled with immunoSEQ multiplex PCR; TCRdb holds only in-frame clones, not every one. The sample gives approximately 200,000 clones, approximately 84% of which show up once; 1.9% is in the top ten. The sequenced material came from peripheral blood. The source of these receptors is a man aged 40-50 years with active or convalescent COVID-19.

The rearrangement links TRBV7-9 to TRBJ1-1; D gene unclear. The ends were cut back, 4 bases at V and 5 bases at J, with 8 bases in the middle. The CDR3 covers 12 residues. Germline V gene lookup returns CDR1 SEHNR and CDR2 FQNEAQ (reference sequence). CDR3 DNA sequence: TGTGCCAGCAGCTATGCCCAGACTGAAGCTTTCTTT. Translating gives CASSYAQTEAFF.

The chain is built from TRBV6-6 and TRBJ1-5; no clear D. Germline CDR1 MNHNY, CDR2 SVGAGI (reference sequence). Trimming took off 3 bases at V and 4 bases at J, with 10 bases between the two ends. The CDR3 spans 14 residues. The CDR3 coding sequence is TGTGCCAGCAGTTATGGGTCGGGGAATCAGCCCCAGCATTTT. Its protein is CASSYGSGNQPQHF.

The chain employs TRBV24-1 and TRBJ2-3; 10 bases line up with TRBD1. This CDR3 contains 15 residues. V lost 4 bases and J lost 5; bases outside the gene matches: 5. Germline V lookup: CDR1 KGHDR, CDR2 SFDVKD. CDR3 loop: CATSDGTGARDTQYF. In DNA, the CDR3 is TGTGCCACCAGTGACGGGACAGGGGCAAGAGATACGCAGTATTTT.

V gene TRBV5-1 combines with J gene TRBJ2-7; 13 bases align to TRBD2. The CDR3 has 17 residues. V was clipped by 4 bases and J by 0 bases; unmatched bases: 7. Germline assignment: CDR1 SGHRS and CDR2 YFSETQ. Here the CDR3 reads CASSRGLAGEYSYEQYF. The DNA for the CDR3 is TGCGCCAGCAGCCGCGGACTAGCGGGAGAGTACTCCTACGAGCAGTACTTC.

V is TRBV19 and J is TRBJ1-4; tentative D call: TRBD1 (5 bases). Germline V gives CDR1 LNHDA, CDR2 SQIVND (reference sequence). The CDR3 sequence is 14 residues long. V was clipped by 5 bases and J by 6 bases, with 13 bases between them. CDR3 sequence reads: CASSWGGHYEKLFF. In nucleotides, the CDR3 is TGTGCCAGTAGTTGGGGCGGACACTATGAAAAACTGTTTTTT.

CDR3 sequence reads: CASSLEGERKGNEQFF. The CDR3 region has the DNA TGCGCCAGCAGCTTGGAGGGGGAGCGGAAGGGGAATGAGCAGTTCTTC. The chain links TRBV5-1 to TRBJ2-1; a possible D gene is TRBD1 (6 bases). This CDR3 is built from 16 residues. With 0 bases removed from V and 7 bases from J, the gap between germline ends came to 17 bases. Germline V gives CDR1 SGHRS, CDR2 YFSETQ. The entire variable domain, with the rest obtained from reference TRBV5-1 and TRBJ2-1, is as follows: KAGVTQTPRYLIKTRGQQVTLSCSPISGHRSVSWYQQTPGQGLQFLFEYFSETQRNKGNFPGRFSGRQFSNSRSEMNVSTLELGDSALYLCASSLEGERKGNEQFFGPGTRLTVL.

The genes are TRBV27 and TRBJ1-1, with a weak D call TRBD1 (6 bases). In germline, CDR1 is MNHEY, CDR2 SMNVEV (reference sequence). Trimming removed 6 bases at V and 1 base at J, with 12 bases between. This CDR3 is built from 14 residues. In DNA form, the CDR3 reads TGTGCCAGCAGCATGGGGGCGTCGAACACTGAAGCTTTCTTT. Translated, it gives CASSMGASNTEAFF.

This clone was found once. The V gene is TRBV2, the J gene TRBJ1-1; 8 bases are shared with TRBD1. The CDR3 spans 14 residues. Germline V gene sequence: CDR1 SNHLY, CDR2 FYNNEI. V was clipped by 6 bases and J by 11 bases; unmatched bases: 14. CDR3 in amino acids: CASREYGQGGSAFF. CDR3 bases: TGTGCCAGCAGAGAATACGGACAGGGTGGGTCGGCTTTCTTT.

The chain has TRBV25-1 and TRBJ2-5; 7 bases fit TRBD2. This CDR3 has 16 amino acids. Losses at the gene ends were 1 base for V and 0 bases for J; bases not matched to a gene: 5. Germline CDR1 is MGHDK and CDR2 is SYGVNS. The CDR3 nucleotides are TGTGCCAGCAGTGAATCGGCTAGCGGATACCAAGAGACCCAGTACTTC. It is translated as CASSESASGYQETQYF.

The chain uses TRBV12-5 and TRBJ2-2; D possibly corresponds to TRBD1 (6 bases). Trimming took off 7 bases at V and 3 bases at J, with 12 bases between the two ends. Per germline, CDR1 LGHNT and CDR2 FRNRAP. The CDR3 runs to 14 residues. CDR3 in DNA: TGTGCTAGTGCCCCGGACAGCTACACCGGGGAGCTGTTTTTT. Its protein product is CASAPDSYTGELFF.

The chain is built from TRBV19 and TRBJ2-5, with D unresolved. V gave up 3 bases and J gave up 4 bases, with 9 bases separating them. CDR1 and CDR2 (germline): LNHDA, SQIVND (reference sequence). The CDR3 has 13 residues. The CDR3 nucleotides read TGTGCCAGTAGTATGGGCTACCGAGAGACCCAGTACTTC. It encodes CASSMGYRETQYF.

This clone has just one count. The chain combines TRBV11-2 with TRBJ1-2; D unclear. Germline-derived CDR1 and CDR2 are SGHAT and FQNNGV. V lost 4 bases and J 3 bases, leaving 12 bases between the germline ends. This CDR3 has 14 amino acids. The CDR3 DNA sequence: TGTGCCAGCAGCTCGTCCATCGGGGACTATGGCTACACCTTC. Translated, it gives CASSSSIGDYGYTF.

The count of this clone is one. This chain joins TRBV19 and TRBJ2-7; possibly TRBD1 for D (5 bases). Germline-derived CDR1 and CDR2 are LNHDA and SQIVND (reference sequence). Trimming cost V 5 bases and J 0 bases, with 8 bases left between them. The CDR3 is made up of 13 amino acids. CDR3 sequence: CASSPDTSYEQYF. The CDR3 DNA follows: TGTGCCAGTAGTCCGGACACCTCCTACGAGCAGTACTTC.

CDR3: CASSILSGSGELFF. The CDR3, as DNA: TGTGCCAGTAGTATCCTCTCCGGGAGTGGAGAGCTGTTTTTT. The genes are TRBV19 and TRBJ2-2; possibly TRBD2 for D (6 bases). This CDR3 region has 14 residues. The V and J ends lost 3 bases and 11 bases respectively, with 16 bases between them. Per the germline V gene, CDR1 is LNHDA and CDR2 is SQIVND (reference sequence).